Described below is a single T cell receptor (beta chain) sequence and its context. The antigen remains unidentified. This sample is drawn from a study of T cell repertoires in cytomegalovirus infection. From the reads, TCRdb called clonotypes with MiXCR, one entry per CDR3 protein. The table has about 920,000 distinct CDR3 sequences, 30% to 40% seen once. Study observations and caveats: HLA-C-restricted, CMV-specific TCR beta clonotypes were dominant ex vivo.

The length of the CDR3 is 13 residues. V lost 8 bases and J lost 0, with 10 bases in between. This sequence joins TRBV12-3 or TRBV12-4 and TRBJ1-1; D is unresolved. The source of this sequence is a human donor in good health (CMV status not recorded). Some clones in this sample may be carry-over from other donors' samples. The specimen was cultured CD8+ T cells from PBMCs, collected from culture after CMV antigen stimulation. CDR3 protein: CASRHGVNTEAFF. The CDR3 DNA is TGTGCCAGCCGCCACGGAGTGAACACTGAAGCTTTCTTT.